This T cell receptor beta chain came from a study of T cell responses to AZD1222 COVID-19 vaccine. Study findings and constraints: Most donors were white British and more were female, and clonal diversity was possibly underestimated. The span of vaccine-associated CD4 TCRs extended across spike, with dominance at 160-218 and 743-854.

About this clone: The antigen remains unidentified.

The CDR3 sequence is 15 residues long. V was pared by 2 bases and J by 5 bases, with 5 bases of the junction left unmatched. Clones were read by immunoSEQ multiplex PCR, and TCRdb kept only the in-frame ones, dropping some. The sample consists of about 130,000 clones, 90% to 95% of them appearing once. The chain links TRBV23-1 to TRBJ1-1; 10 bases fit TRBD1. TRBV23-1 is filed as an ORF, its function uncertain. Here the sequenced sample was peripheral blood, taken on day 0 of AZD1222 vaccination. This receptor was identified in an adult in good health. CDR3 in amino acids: CASSQRTGGGTEAFF. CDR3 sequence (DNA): TGCGCCAGCAGTCAACGGACAGGGGGAGGGACTGAAGCTTTCTTT.